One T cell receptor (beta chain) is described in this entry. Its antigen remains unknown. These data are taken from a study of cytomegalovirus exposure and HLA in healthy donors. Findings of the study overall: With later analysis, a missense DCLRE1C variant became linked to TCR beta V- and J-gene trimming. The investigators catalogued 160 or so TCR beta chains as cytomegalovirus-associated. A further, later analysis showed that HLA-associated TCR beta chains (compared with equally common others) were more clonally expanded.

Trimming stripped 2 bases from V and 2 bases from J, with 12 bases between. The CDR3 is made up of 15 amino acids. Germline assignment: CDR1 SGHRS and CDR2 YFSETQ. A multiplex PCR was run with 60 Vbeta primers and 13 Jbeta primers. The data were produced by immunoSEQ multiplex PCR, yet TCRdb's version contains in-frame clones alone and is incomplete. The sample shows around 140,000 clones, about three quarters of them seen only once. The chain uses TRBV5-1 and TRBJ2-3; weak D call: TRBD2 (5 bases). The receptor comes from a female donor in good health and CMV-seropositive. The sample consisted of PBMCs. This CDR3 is CASSFSGPATDTQYF. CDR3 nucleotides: TGCGCCAGCAGCTTCAGCGGTCCCGCCACAGATACGCAGTATTTT. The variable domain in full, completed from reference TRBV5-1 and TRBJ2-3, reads KAGVTQTPRYLIKTRGQQVTLSCSPISGHRSVSWYQQTPGQGLQFLFEYFSETQRNKGNFPGRFSGRQFSNSRSEMNVSTLELGDSALYLCASSFSGPATDTQYFGPGTRLTVL.